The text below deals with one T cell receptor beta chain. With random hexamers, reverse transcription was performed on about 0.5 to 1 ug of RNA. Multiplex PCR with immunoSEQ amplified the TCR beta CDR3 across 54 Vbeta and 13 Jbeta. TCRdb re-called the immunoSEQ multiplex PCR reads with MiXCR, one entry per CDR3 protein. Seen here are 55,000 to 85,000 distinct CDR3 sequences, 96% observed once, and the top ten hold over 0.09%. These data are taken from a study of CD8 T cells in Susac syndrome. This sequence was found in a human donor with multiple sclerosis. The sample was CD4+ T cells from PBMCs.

The CDR3 sequence is CAWKTSGVVGEQFF. The DNA of the CDR3 is TGTGCCTGGAAGACTAGCGGGGTTGTCGGTGAGCAGTTCTTC. This sequence joins TRBV30 and TRBJ2-1; 11 bases line up with TRBD2. Trimming at V came to 4 bases and at J to 9 bases, leaving 8 bases not matched to a gene. The CDR3 loop spans 14 amino acids. Germline CDR1 is GTSNPN and CDR2 is SVGIG (reference sequence).